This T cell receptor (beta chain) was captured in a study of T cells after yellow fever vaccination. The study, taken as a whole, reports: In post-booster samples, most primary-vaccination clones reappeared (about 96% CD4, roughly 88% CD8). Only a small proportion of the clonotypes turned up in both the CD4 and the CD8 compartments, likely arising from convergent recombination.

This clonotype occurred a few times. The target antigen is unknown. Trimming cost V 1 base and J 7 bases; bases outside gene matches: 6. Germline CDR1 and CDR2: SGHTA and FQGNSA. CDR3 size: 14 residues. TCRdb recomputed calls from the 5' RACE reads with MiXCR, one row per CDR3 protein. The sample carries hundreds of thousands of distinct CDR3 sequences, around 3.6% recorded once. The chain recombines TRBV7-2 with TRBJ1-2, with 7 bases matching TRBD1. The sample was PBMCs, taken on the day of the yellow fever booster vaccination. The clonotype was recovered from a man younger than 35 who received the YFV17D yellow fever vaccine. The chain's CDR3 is CASSLGQGGLGYTF. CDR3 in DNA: TGTGCCAGCAGCTTAGGCCAGGGGGGCCTTGGCTACACCTTC.